This T cell receptor beta chain was sequenced for a study of shared clonotypes between healthy human individuals. Study-wide background: Three plates were used per donor for CD4 naive, three for CD4 memory, two for CD8 naive and one for CD8 memory.

The CD4+ fraction was divided into a CD45RA+ naive subset and a CD45RA-negative memory subset. The repertoire was sequenced with immunoSEQ multiplex PCR; TCRdb's copy has only in-frame clones and lacks some. This sample carries approximately 2.1 million clones, more than 80% of them seen once, and the ten largest clones take approximately 0.4%. This CDR3 has 15 amino acids. Trimming removed 4 bases at V and 3 bases at J, with 15 bases between. Germline loops: CDR1 SGHTA, CDR2 FQGTGA. Findings of the study overall: Only blood was sampled; tissue repertoires likely differ. Clonotype sharing across donors was expected to vary with sequencing depth.

With regard to this clone: As yet, its antigen is unknown.

This receptor was identified in a man aged 18 to 30 in good health. Some clones in this sample may be carry-over from other donors' samples. J is TRBJ1-2 and V is TRBV7-3; D is uncertain. Sequenced: naive CD4+ T cells from PBMCs. This sample's subset: CD45RA+ positively selected. The CDR3 reads CASSSAENRHYGYTF. CDR3 DNA sequence: TGTGCCAGCAGCTCAGCGGAGAATCGGCACTATGGCTACACCTTC.